These 30 T cell receptor beta chains originate from one sample sequenced in a study of blood T cell repertoires in COVID-19 (dated by TCRdb to 2020 to 2021). The library came from the immunoSEQ multiplex PCR assay. TCRdb stores this immuneACCESS table with in-frame sequences only. Part of the clones is absent; in the studies checked, under half of the shortfall reflects unresolved V genes, and no reason is known for the rest. The sample table shows about 410,000 clones, and approximately 90% are seen once. The top ten constitute more than 1.4% of the sample. Sequencing was performed on peripheral blood. The receptors derive from a woman aged 25 to 39 with active or convalescent COVID-19.

The V gene is TRBV3-1 (or the pseudogene TRBV3-2), the J gene TRBJ1-2; 10 bases are shared with TRBD1. V was pared by 2 bases and J by 7 bases, with 4 bases of the junction left unmatched. This CDR3 spans 14 amino acids. Germline assignment: CDR1 LGHDT and CDR2 YNNKEL (reference sequence). The CDR3 loop reads CASSQRTGGGGYTF. The DNA for the CDR3 is TGTGCCAGCAGCCAACGGACAGGGGGAGGTGGCTACACCTTC.

The chain joins TRBV5-1 to TRBJ1-2; TRBD1 agrees at 9 bases. V lost 4 bases and J lost 8; bases outside the gene matches: 6. The CDR3 consists of 13 residues. Germline lookup yields CDR1 SGHRS and CDR2 YFSETQ. The CDR3 reads CASSTDRGNGYTF. DNA for the CDR3: TGCGCCAGCAGCACCGACAGGGGGAACGGCTACACCTTC.

Remarks on this clone: Additional DNA sequences in this sample encode the identical CDR3. V is TRBV18 and J is TRBJ1-2; 10 bases agree with TRBD1. The CDR3 extends over 15 amino acids. CDR1 is KGHSH and CDR2 is LQKENI in the germline V gene. J was trimmed by 2 bases and V by 3 bases; bases with no gene match: 3. CDR3 amino acids: CASSPPGQGNYGYTF. CDR3 sequence (DNA): TGTGCCAGCTCACCTCCGGGACAGGGGAACTATGGCTACACCTTC.

The rearrangement uses TRBV19 and TRBJ1-1; D uncertain. The CDR3 spans 15 residues. The ends were cut back, 7 bases at V and 5 bases at J, with 20 bases in the middle. CDR1 and CDR2 from the germline V gene are LNHDA and SQIVND (reference sequence). The CDR3 protein is CASTKAHGGRTEAFF. The CDR3 bases are TGTGCCAGTACCAAAGCTCATGGTGGGAGGACTGAAGCTTTCTTT. Using reference TRBV19 and TRBJ1-1 for the parts outside the CDR3, the full variable domain is DGGITQSPKYLFRKEGQNVTLSCEQNLNHDAMYWYRQDPGQGLRLIYYSQIVNDFQKGDIAEGYSVSREKKESFPLTVTSAQKNPTAFYLCASTKAHGGRTEAFFGQGTRLTVV.

A single count supports this clone. The V and J genes are TRBV25-1 and TRBJ2-7, with D unresolved. Germline CDR1 MGHDK, CDR2 SYGVNS. CDR3 size: 13 residues. Trimming took off 3 bases at V and 6 bases at J, with 12 bases between the two ends. CDR3 DNA: TGTGCCAGCAGTGATCCCACGGGTGCCGAGCAGTACTTC. Its translation: CASSDPTGAEQYF.

The V call is TRBV24-1, the J call TRBJ2-3; TRBD1 matches at 10 bases. Germline V CDR1 and CDR2: KGHDR, SFDVKD. The CDR3 consists of 16 residues. The ends lost 3 bases at V and 6 bases at J; junction bases unmatched: 8. The CDR3 here is CATSDTRQGAGDTQYF. CDR3 DNA sequence: TGTGCCACCAGTGATACTCGACAGGGGGCAGGGGATACGCAGTATTTT.

The chain employs TRBV28 and TRBJ1-1; a weak D match, TRBD1 (6 bases). Germline values: CDR1 MDHEN, CDR2 SYDVKM. V was shortened by 5 bases and J by 6 bases, with 16 bases between the two germline ends. This CDR3 region has 14 residues. The CDR3 loop is CASSLDRPLPEAFF. CDR3 bases: TGTGCCAGCAGTCTGGACAGACCACTTCCTGAAGCTTTCTTT.

The genes are TRBV10-1 and TRBJ2-5; 13 positions agree with TRBD2. J was trimmed by 0 bases and V by 8 bases; bases with no gene match: 9. Germline loops: CDR1 WNHNN, CDR2 SYGVQD (reference sequence). The CDR3 sequence is 17 residues long. CDR3 sequence reads: CASLETSGRTNQETQYF. CDR3 DNA sequence: TGCGCCAGCTTAGAGACTAGCGGGAGGACTAACCAAGAGACCCAGTACTTC.

The V and J genes are TRBV6-6 and TRBJ1-3; D ambiguous. Germline V gene sequence: CDR1 MNHNY, CDR2 SVGAGI (reference sequence). Trimming took 5 bases from V and 7 from J, leaving 21 bases between them. The CDR3 length is 16 residues. The CDR3 here is CASSPVLGRVHNTIYF. CDR3 in DNA: TGTGCCAGCAGTCCCGTTCTGGGGAGGGTCCATAACACCATATATTTT.

This chain links TRBV3-1 (or the pseudogene TRBV3-2) with TRBJ1-2; 8 positions match TRBD1. The CDR3 is 15 residues long. V dropped 1 base and J dropped 4; count of bases not matched to a gene: 5. Germline lookup yields CDR1 LGHDT and CDR2 YNNKEL (reference sequence). The CDR3 nucleotides are TGTGCCAGCAGCCAAGGGACAGGGCAGGGCTATGGCTACACCTTC. It translates to CASSQGTGQGYGYTF.

The chain has TRBV21-1 and TRBJ1-1; the table's TRBD1 call for D was not verified on the DNA. TRBV21-1 constitutes a pseudogene. This CDR3 has 17 residues. DNA of the CDR3: TGTGCCAGCAGCAAAGCGCTTTGGGCAGGGGGCGACACTGAAGCTTTCTTT. Translated: CASSKALWAGGDTEAFF.

The V and J genes are TRBV10-3 and TRBJ2-7; maybe TRBD1 (6 bases). CDR3 length equals 15 residues. V was clipped by 4 bases and J by 0 bases, with 13 bases between them. CDR1 ENHRY and CDR2 SYGVKD come from the germline V gene. CDR3 bases: TGTGCCATCAGTGCCAGACAGGAACTCTCCTACGAGCAGTACTTC. Translation: CAISARQELSYEQYF.

The genes are TRBV24-1 and TRBJ1-1; possibly TRBD1 for D (6 bases). V lost 5 bases and J lost 4, with 10 bases in between. The CDR3 sequence is 13 residues long. Germline lookup yields CDR1 KGHDR and CDR2 SFDVKD. CDR3 sequence (DNA): TGTGCCACCAGTGTCCAGGGGATCACTGAAGCTTTCTTT. Translating gives CATSVQGITEAFF.

The V and J genes are TRBV5-4 and TRBJ2-7; 7 positions match TRBD2. V was clipped by 3 bases and J by 0 bases; unmatched bases: 9. This CDR3 comprises 16 residues. Germline V gene data show CDR1 as SGHNT and CDR2 as YYREEE (reference sequence). The CDR3 DNA is TGTGCCAGCAGCTGGGAGGGAGCGGGTGCCTCCTACGAGCAGTACTTC. Its translation: CASSWEGAGASYEQYF.

This chain joins TRBV6-5 and TRBJ1-2; TRBD1 matches at 8 bases. In germline, CDR1 is MNHEY, CDR2 SVGAGI. The CDR3 runs to 13 residues. With V trimmed by 6 bases and J by 7 bases, 7 bases remained unmatched. CDR3 DNA: TGTGCCAGCAGCCCCAGCAGGGGGCTTGGCTACACCTTC. It is translated as CASSPSRGLGYTF.

This chain joins TRBV30 and TRBJ1-1; 7 nucleotides align to TRBD1. The V segment lost 3 bases and the J segment 1 base; nucleotides outside the gene matches: 5. The CDR3 loop spans 14 amino acids. The germline V gene has CDR1 GTSNPN and CDR2 SVGIG (reference sequence). CDR3 bases: TGTGCCTGGAGGAAGACAGGGTGGAACACTGAAGCTTTCTTT. This encodes CAWRKTGWNTEAFF. The complete variable domain, with remaining parts taken from reference TRBV30 and TRBJ1-1, reads SQTIHQWPATLVQPVGSPLSLECTVEGTSNPNLYWYRQAAGRGLQLLFYSVGIGQISSEVPQNLSASRPQDRQFILSSKKLLLSDSGFYLCAWRKTGWNTEAFFGQGTRLTVV.

This clone was seen once. The chain employs TRBV6-6 and TRBJ2-2; the D gene is possibly TRBD1 (5 bases). CDR3 length: 14 residues. Germline V CDR1 and CDR2: MNHNY, SVGAGI (reference sequence). With 6 bases removed from V and 6 bases from J, the gap between germline ends came to 14 bases. As DNA, the CDR3 is TGTGCCAGCAGCCCCCAGGGATACGCCGGGGAGCTGTTTTTT. Protein product: CASSPQGYAGELFF.

The rearrangement joins TRBV5-1 to TRBJ2-5; D uncertain. The CDR3 has 13 residues. Germline CDR1 and CDR2: SGHRS and YFSETQ. Trimming took off 0 bases at V and 5 bases at J, with 8 bases between the two ends. CDR3 protein: CASSLAPEETQYF. CDR3 nucleotide sequence: TGCGCCAGCAGCTTGGCCCCTGAGGAGACCCAGTACTTC.

This clone was observed once. The rearrangement links TRBV27 to TRBJ1-1; 7 bases align to TRBD1. The CDR3 is 13 amino acids. CDR1 MNHEY and CDR2 SMNVEV come from the germline V gene (reference sequence). The ends lost 8 bases at V and 5 bases at J; junction bases unmatched: 8. CDR3 sequence reads: CASRDSGVTEAFF. The CDR3 nucleotides read TGTGCCAGCCGGGACAGTGGGGTAACTGAAGCTTTCTTT.

The rearrangement joins TRBV11-2 to TRBJ2-3; D perhaps matches TRBD1 (6 bases). This CDR3 has 17 amino acids. CDR1 is SGHAT and CDR2 is FQNNGV in the germline V gene. V lost 6 bases, J lost 6 bases, and 25 bases lay in between. CDR3 protein: CASSTYRAISSSDTQYF. CDR3 nucleotides: TGTGCCAGCAGTACATACAGGGCCATCTCTTCCTCGGATACGCAGTATTTT. The complete variable domain, with remaining parts taken from reference TRBV11-2 and TRBJ2-3, reads EAGVAQSPRYKIIEKRQSVAFWCNPISGHATLYWYQQILGQGPKLLIQFQNNGVVDDSQLPKDRFSAERLKGVDSTLKIQPAKLEDSAVYLCASSTYRAISSSDTQYFGPGTRLTVL.

The chain employs TRBV6-5 and TRBJ1-1; TRBD1 might be the D (5 bases). The CDR3 length is 12 residues. Germline CDR1 and CDR2: MNHEY and SVGAGI. The V end lost 4 bases, the J end lost 6 bases, and 9 bases lay between the germline ends. The CDR3 reads CASSSGEPEAFF. The CDR3 DNA is TGTGCCAGCAGTTCGGGGGAACCTGAAGCTTTCTTT.

The CDR3 reads CASSGGFGYGYTF. The DNA for the CDR3 is TGTGCCAGCAGTGGCGGGTTCGGTTATGGCTACACCTTC. The gene calls are TRBV12-3 or TRBV12-4 and TRBJ1-2, with D unclear. Trimming left V 5 bases short and J 5 bases short, with 12 bases between. The CDR3 contains 13 residues.

This chain joins TRBV7-9 and TRBJ2-7; D might be TRBD1 (5 bases). CDR1 is SEHNR and CDR2 is FQNEAQ in the germline V gene (reference sequence). The CDR3 sequence is 13 residues long. V shed 1 base and J shed 7 bases, with 11 bases lying between them. CDR3 in DNA: TGTGCCAGCAGCTTAGGAGCTTCAGGGGAGCAGTACTTC. Translating it yields CASSLGASGEQYF. Filled out from reference TRBV7-9 and TRBJ2-7, the complete variable domain reads DTGVSQNPRHKITKRGQNVTFRCDPISEHNRLYWYRQTLGQGPEFLTYFQNEAQLEKSRLLSDRFSAERPKGSFSTLEIQRTEQGDSAMYLCASSLGASGEQYFGPGTRLTVT.

This clone was detected a few times. This sequence joins TRBV7-9 and TRBJ1-1, with D uncertain. CDR3 length equals 13 residues. V dropped 1 base and J dropped 3 bases, with 6 bases sitting between them. Germline-derived CDR1 and CDR2 are SEHNR and FQNEAQ (reference sequence). CDR3 DNA sequence: TGTGCCAGCAGCTTAGAATCCTACACTGAAGCTTTCTTT. This encodes CASSLESYTEAFF. The whole variable domain, remainder taken from reference TRBV7-9 and TRBJ1-1, is DTGVSQNPRHKITKRGQNVTFRCDPISEHNRLYWYRQTLGQGPEFLTYFQNEAQLEKSRLLSDRFSAERPKGSFSTLEIQRTEQGDSAMYLCASSLESYTEAFFGQGTRLTVV.

The V and J genes are TRBV10-1 and TRBJ2-7; 9 positions match TRBD1. CDR3 length: 14 amino acids. J lost 3 bases, V lost 8 bases, and 8 bases had no gene match. Germline CDR1 reads WNHNN; CDR2 reads SYGVQD (reference sequence). CDR3 sequence: CASETGGYFYEQYF. The CDR3 bases are TGCGCCAGCGAAACAGGGGGCTACTTCTACGAGCAGTACTTC.

The chain links TRBV20-1 to TRBJ2-1, with D perhaps TRBD2 (6 bases). CDR1 DFQATT and CDR2 SNEGSKA come from the germline V gene (reference sequence). Deletions cut 3 bases from V and 9 bases from J, with 9 bases between. The length of the CDR3 is 11 residues. CDR3 bases: TGCAGTGCTAGTATCGGGGGTGAGCAGTTCTTC. Translation gives CSASIGGEQFF.

This chain joins TRBV3-1 (or the pseudogene TRBV3-2) and TRBJ1-2, with unresolved D. Germline CDR1 reads LGHDT; CDR2 reads YNNKEL (reference sequence). The CDR3 covers 13 residues. The germline V and J ends were trimmed by 3 bases and 4 bases, with 9 bases remaining between them. The DNA for the CDR3 is TGTGCCAGCAGCCATGACACCGCCTATGGCTACACCTTC. Translated, it gives CASSHDTAYGYTF.

On this clone itself: Other DNA sequences in this sample translate to the same CDR3. The chain uses TRBV15 and TRBJ1-5; D is uncertain. The CDR3 has 14 residues. The V gene lost 0 bases and the J gene lost 4 bases, with 7 bases spanning the gap. Germline V gene sequence: CDR1 LNHNV, CDR2 YYDKDF (reference sequence). CDR3 amino acids: CATSRDPGNQPQHF. CDR3 coding DNA: TGTGCCACCAGCAGAGATCCGGGGAATCAGCCCCAGCATTTT. Together with reference TRBV15 and TRBJ1-5, the CDR3 gives the full variable domain: DAMVIQNPRYQVTQFGKPVTLSCSQTLNHNVMYWYQQKSSQAPKLLFHYYDKDFNNEADTPDNFQSRRPNTSFCFLDIRSPGLGDTAMYLCATSRDPGNQPQHFGDGTRLSIL.

V and J are TRBV10-1 and TRBJ1-1; no firm D call. The CDR3 contains 14 residues. From germline, CDR1 is WNHNN and CDR2 SYGVQD (reference sequence). Between the trimmed V and J ends, which lost 3 bases and 0 bases, there was a span of 8 bases. The DNA for the CDR3 is TGCGCCAGCAGTGACTCCAGGCTGAACACTGAAGCTTTCTTT. Translation: CASSDSRLNTEAFF.

The V gene is TRBV18, the J gene TRBJ2-1; 9 nucleotides agree with TRBD2. CDR1 is KGHSH and CDR2 is LQKENI in the germline V gene. Trimming took 2 bases from V and 7 from J; bases not matched to a gene: 6. CDR3 length: 15 residues. The CDR3 region is CASSPLAGDFNEQFF. CDR3 DNA sequence: TGTGCCAGCTCACCATTAGCGGGAGATTTTAATGAGCAGTTCTTC.